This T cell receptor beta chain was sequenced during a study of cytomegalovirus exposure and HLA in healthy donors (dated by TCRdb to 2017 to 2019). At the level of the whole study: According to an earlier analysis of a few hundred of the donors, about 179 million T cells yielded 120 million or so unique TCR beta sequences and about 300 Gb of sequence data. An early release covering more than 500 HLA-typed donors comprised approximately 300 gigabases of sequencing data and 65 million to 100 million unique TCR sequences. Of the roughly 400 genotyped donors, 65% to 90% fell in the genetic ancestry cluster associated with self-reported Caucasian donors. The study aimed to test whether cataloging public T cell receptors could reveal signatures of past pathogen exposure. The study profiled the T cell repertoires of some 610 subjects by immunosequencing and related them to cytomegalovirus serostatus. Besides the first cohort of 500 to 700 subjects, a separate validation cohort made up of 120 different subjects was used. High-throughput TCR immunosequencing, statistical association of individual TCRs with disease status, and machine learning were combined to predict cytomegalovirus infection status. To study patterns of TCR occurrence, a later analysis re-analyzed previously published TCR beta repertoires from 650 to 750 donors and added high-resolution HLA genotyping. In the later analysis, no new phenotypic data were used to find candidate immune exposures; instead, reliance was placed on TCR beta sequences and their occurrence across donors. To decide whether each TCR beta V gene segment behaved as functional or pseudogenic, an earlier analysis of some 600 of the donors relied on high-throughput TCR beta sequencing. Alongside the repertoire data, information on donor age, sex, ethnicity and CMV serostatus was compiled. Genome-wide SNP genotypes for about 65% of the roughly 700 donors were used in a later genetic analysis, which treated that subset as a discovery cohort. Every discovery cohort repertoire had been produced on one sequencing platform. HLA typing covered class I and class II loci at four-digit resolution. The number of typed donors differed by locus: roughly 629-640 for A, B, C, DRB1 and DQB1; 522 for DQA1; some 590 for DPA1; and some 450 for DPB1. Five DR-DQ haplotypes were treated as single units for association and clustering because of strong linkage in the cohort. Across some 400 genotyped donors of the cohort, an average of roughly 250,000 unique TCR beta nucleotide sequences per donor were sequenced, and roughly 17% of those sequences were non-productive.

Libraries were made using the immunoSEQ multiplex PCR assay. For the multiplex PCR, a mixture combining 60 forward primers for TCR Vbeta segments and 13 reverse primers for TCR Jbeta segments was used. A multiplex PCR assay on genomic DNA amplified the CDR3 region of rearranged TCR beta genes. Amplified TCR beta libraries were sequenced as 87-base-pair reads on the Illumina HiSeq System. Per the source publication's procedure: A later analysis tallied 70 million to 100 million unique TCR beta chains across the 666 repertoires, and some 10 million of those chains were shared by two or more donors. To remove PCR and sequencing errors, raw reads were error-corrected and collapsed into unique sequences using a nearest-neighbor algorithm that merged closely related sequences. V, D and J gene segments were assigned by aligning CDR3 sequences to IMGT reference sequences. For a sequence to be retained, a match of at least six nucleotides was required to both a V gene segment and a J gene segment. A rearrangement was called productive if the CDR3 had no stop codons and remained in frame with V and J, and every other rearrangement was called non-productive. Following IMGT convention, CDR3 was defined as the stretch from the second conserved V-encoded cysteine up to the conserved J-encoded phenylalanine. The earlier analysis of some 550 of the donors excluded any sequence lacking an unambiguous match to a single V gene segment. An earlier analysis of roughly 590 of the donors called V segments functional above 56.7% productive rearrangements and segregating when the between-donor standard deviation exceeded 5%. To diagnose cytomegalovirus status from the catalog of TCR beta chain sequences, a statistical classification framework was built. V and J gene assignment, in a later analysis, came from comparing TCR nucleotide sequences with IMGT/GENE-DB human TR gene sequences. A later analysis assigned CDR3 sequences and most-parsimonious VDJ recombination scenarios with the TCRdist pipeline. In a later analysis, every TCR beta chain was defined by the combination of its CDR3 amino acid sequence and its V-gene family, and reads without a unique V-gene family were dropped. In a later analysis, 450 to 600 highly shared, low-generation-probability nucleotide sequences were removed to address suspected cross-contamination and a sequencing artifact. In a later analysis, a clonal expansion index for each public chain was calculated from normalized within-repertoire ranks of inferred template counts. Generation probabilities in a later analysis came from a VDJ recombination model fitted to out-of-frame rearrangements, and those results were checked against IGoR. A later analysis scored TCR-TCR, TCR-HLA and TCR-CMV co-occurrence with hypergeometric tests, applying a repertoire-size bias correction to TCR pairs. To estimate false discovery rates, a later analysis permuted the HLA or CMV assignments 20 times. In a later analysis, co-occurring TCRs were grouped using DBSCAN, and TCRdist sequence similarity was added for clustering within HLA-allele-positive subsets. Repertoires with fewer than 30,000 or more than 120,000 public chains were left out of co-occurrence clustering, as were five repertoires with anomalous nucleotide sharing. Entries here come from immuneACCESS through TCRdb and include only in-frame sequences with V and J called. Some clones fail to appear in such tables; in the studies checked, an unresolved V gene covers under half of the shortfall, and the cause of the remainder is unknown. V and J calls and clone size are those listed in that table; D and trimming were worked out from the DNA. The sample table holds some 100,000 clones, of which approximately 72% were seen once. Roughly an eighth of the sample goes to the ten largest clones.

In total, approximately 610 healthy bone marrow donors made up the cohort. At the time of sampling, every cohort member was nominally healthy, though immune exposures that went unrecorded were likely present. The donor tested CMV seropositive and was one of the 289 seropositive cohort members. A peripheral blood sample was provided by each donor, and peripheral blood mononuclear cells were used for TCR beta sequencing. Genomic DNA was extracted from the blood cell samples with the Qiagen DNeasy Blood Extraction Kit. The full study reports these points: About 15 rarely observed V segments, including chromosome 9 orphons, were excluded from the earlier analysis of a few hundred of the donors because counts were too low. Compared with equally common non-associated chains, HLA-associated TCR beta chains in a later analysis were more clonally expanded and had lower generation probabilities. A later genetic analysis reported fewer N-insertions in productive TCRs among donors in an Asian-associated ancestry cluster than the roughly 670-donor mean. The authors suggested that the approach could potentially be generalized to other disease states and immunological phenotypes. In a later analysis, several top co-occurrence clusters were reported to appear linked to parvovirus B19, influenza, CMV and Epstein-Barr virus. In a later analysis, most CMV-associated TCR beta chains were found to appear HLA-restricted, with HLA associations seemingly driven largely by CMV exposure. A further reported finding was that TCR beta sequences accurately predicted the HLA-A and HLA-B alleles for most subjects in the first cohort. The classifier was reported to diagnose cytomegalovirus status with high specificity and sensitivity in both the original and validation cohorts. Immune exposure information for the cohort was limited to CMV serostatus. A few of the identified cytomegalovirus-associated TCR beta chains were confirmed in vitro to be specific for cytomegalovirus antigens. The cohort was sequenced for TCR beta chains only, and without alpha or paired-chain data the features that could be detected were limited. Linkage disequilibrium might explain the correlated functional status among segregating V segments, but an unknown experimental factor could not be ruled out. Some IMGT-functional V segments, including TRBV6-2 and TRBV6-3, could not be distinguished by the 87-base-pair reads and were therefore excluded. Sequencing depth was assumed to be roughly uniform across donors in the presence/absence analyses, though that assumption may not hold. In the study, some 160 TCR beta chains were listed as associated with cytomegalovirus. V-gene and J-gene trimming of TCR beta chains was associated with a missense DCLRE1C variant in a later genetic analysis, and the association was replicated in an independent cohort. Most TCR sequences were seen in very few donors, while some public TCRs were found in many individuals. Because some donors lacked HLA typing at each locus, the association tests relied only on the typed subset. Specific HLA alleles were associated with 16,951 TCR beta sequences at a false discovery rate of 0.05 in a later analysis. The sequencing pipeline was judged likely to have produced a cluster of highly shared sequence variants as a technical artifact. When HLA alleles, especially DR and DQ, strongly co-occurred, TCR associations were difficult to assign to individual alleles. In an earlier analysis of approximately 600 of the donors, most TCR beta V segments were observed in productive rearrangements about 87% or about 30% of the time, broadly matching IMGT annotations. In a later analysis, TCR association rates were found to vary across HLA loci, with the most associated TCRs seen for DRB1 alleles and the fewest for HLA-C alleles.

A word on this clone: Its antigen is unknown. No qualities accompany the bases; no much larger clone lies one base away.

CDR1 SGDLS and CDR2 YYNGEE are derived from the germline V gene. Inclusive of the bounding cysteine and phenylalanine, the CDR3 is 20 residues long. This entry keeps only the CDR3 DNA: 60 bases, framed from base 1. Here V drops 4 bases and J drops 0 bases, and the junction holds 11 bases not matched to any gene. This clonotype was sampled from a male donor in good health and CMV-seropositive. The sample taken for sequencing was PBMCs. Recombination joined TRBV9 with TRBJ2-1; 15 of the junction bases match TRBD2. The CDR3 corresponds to CASSTTGLAGGLSSYNEQFF. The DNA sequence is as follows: TGTGCCAGCAGCACGACGGGACTAGCGGGGGGACTGAGCTCCTACAATGAGCAGTTCTTC.